The 20 T cell receptor beta chains listed next were all sequenced from one sample in a study of Ad26.COV2.S vaccination and SARS-CoV-2 variants. Data came from immunoSEQ multiplex PCR; TCRdb stores just in-frame clones and leaves some out. This table has just over 350,000 clones, roughly 94% appearing once. The input for sequencing was peripheral blood, taken after recovery from COVID-19. The origin of the receptors is a human donor who had recovered from COVID-19.

This sequence joins TRBV19 and TRBJ1-1; 7 bases agree with TRBD1. Trimming at V came to 0 bases and at J to 3 bases, leaving 7 bases not matched to a gene. The CDR3 is 16 residues long. Germline loops: CDR1 LNHDA, CDR2 SQIVND (reference sequence). CDR3 in DNA: TGTGCCAGTAGTATAGATCTAAGGGGACAGTACACTGAAGCTTTCTTT. It translates to CASSIDLRGQYTEAFF.

The genes are TRBV7-9 and TRBJ2-2; D remains ambiguous. The length of the CDR3 is 15 residues. Trimming left V 5 bases short and J 7 bases short, with 17 bases between. Germline assignment: CDR1 SEHNR and CDR2 FQNEAQ (reference sequence). CDR3 protein: CASSLNPSVDGELFF. CDR3 sequence (DNA): TGTGCCAGCAGCCTGAATCCCAGCGTGGACGGGGAGCTGTTTTTT.

Regarding this clone: One junction end disagrees with the germline gene, perhaps due to a read error. The chain couples TRBV6-1 to TRBJ1-5; 10 bases are shared with TRBD1. Germline CDR1 MNHNS, CDR2 SASEGT. This CDR3 has 14 residues. The CDR3, as DNA: TGTGCCAGCAGGGAAGGGACAGGGGTTCAGCCCCAGCATTTT. Amino acids: CASREGTGVQPQHF.

The rearrangement links TRBV7-3 to TRBJ2-7, with D maybe TRBD2 (5 bases). The germline V and J ends were trimmed by 0 bases and 5 bases, with 11 bases remaining between them. There are 14 residues in the CDR3. CDR1 and CDR2 from the germline V gene are SGHTA and FQGTGA. CDR3 sequence: CASSLTPSSHEQYF. The CDR3, as DNA: TGTGCCAGCAGCTTAACCCCGTCTAGCCACGAGCAGTACTTC.

A word on this clone: The sample holds other DNA sequences that translate to the same CDR3. The chain has TRBV6-2 or TRBV6-3 and TRBJ2-3; D ambiguous. With 5 bases removed from V and 1 base from J, the gap between germline ends came to 4 bases. The CDR3 length is 12 residues. Germline CDR1 reads MNHEY; CDR2 reads SVGEGT. CDR3 DNA: TGTGCCAGCAGTCAGGGCACAGATACGCAGTATTTT. Residues: CASSQGTDTQYF.

Note on this clone: One junction end disagrees with the germline gene, perhaps due to a read error. The chain joins TRBV5-3 to TRBJ1-3; possibly TRBD1 for D (5 bases). TRBV5-3 is treated as an ORF (open reading frame) with a function not yet certain. The CDR3 contains 14 residues. The CDR3: CARSLGTVDDTIYF. The CDR3, as DNA: TGTGCCAGAAGTTTGGGGACGGTGGATGACACCATATATTTT.

This chain uses TRBV5-1 with TRBJ1-6; the D gene is possibly TRBD1 (5 bases). There are 16 residues in the CDR3. The V end was cut by 0 bases, the J end by 7 bases, with 14 bases between. Looked up from germline, CDR1 is SGHRS and CDR2 is YFSETQ. DNA of the CDR3: TGCGCCAGCAGCTTGGTGGGGCCAGGGAGCAATTCACCCCTCCACTTT. This codes for CASSLVGPGSNSPLHF.

The chain uses TRBV3-1 (or the pseudogene TRBV3-2) and TRBJ1-1; D is unclear. This CDR3 region has 11 residues. CDR1 is LGHDT and CDR2 is YNNKEL in the germline V gene (reference sequence). Trimming removed 8 bases from V and 4 bases from J, with 8 bases in between. The CDR3 DNA sequence: TGTGCCAGCTCTGGTGGCACTGAAGCTTTCTTT. Translating gives CASSGGTEAFF.

J is TRBJ1-1 and V is TRBV18; maybe TRBD1 (6 bases). This CDR3 is built from 13 residues. V was shortened by 2 bases and J by 4 bases, with 8 bases between the two germline ends. From germline, CDR1 is KGHSH and CDR2 LQKENI. CDR3 coding DNA: TGTGCCAGCTCACCAAGGACAGCCACTGAAGCTTTCTTT. Translation: CASSPRTATEAFF. The whole variable domain, filled in from reference TRBV18 and TRBJ1-1, reads NAGVMQNPRHLVRRRGQEARLRCSPMKGHSHVYWYRQLPEEGLKFMVYLQKENIIDESGMPKERFSAEFPKEGPSILRIQQVVRGDSAAYFCASSPRTATEAFFGQGTRLTVV.

This chain connects TRBV4-1 to TRBJ1-2, with D perhaps TRBD1 (5 bases). Germline CDR1 is MGHRA and CDR2 is YSYEKL. The CDR3 is made up of 15 amino acids. With 0 bases removed from V and 8 bases from J, the gap between germline ends came to 16 bases. The CDR3 bases are TGCGCCAGCAGCCAAGATCCCGGGGCCGGGAGAGGCTACACCTTC. Translated, it gives CASSQDPGAGRGYTF.

This chain links TRBV5-1 with TRBJ1-1; D remains unclear. Germline V lookup: CDR1 SGHRS, CDR2 YFSETQ. This CDR3 contains 13 residues. V was pared by 5 bases and J by 1 base, with 9 bases between. CDR3: CASRPYTNTEAFF. The CDR3 coding sequence is TGCGCCAGCAGGCCCTATACGAACACTGAAGCTTTCTTT.

The rearrangement uses TRBV3-1 (or the pseudogene TRBV3-2) and TRBJ1-2; D is unclear. V lost 0 bases and J lost 0, with 14 bases in between. The CDR3 contains 17 residues. Germline-derived CDR1 and CDR2 are LGHDT and YNNKEL (reference sequence). The CDR3 here is CASSQDKGGKANYGYTF. The CDR3, as DNA: TGTGCCAGCAGCCAAGATAAAGGAGGGAAGGCTAACTATGGCTACACCTTC.

The V gene is TRBV18, the J gene TRBJ2-1, with TRBD1 matching 8 bases. V trimming: 6 bases; J trimming: 7 bases; junction bases outside the gene matches: 11. The CDR3 contains 15 residues. Germline values: CDR1 KGHSH, CDR2 LQKENI. CDR3 coding DNA: TGTGCCAGCTCCCCTCGGACAGGGTTAAGGAATGAGCAGTTCTTC. This translates into CASSPRTGLRNEQFF.

This chain joins TRBV27 and TRBJ1-2; 10 nucleotides match TRBD1. This CDR3 is built from 16 residues. CDR1 is MNHEY and CDR2 is SMNVEV in the germline V gene (reference sequence). V shed 2 bases and J 0 bases; nucleotides not matched to a gene: 3. CDR3 amino acids: CASSLLGTGANYGYTF. CDR3 nucleotide sequence: TGTGCCAGCAGTTTACTGGGGACAGGGGCTAACTATGGCTACACCTTC.

The J gene is TRBJ1-1, the V gene TRBV29-1; 8 nucleotides agree with TRBD1. With 7 bases clipped from V and 8 bases from J, the junction kept 15 bases outside the gene matches. This CDR3 is 14 amino acids long. Looked up from germline, CDR1 is SQVTM and CDR2 is ANQGSEA. CDR3 residues: CSAFSSGGAGEAFF. In DNA, the CDR3 is TGCAGCGCCTTCTCGTCAGGGGGCGCGGGAGAAGCTTTCTTT. Drawing the rest from reference TRBV29-1 and TRBJ1-1, the complete variable domain is SAVISQKPSRDICQRGTSLTIQCQVDSQVTMMFWYRQQPGQSLTLIATANQGSEATYESGFVIDKFPISRPNLTFSTLTVSNMSPEDSSIYLCSAFSSGGAGEAFFGQGTRLTVV.

This clone was counted between two and nine times. This rearrangement joins TRBV10-3 to TRBJ1-3; 9 bases are a match to TRBD1. V lost 10 bases and J lost 0; bases outside the gene matches: 10. Germline loops: CDR1 ENHRY, CDR2 SYGVKD. The length of the CDR3 is 16 residues. The CDR3 DNA is TGTGCCACAAGTCCAGACAGGGGGGTCTCTGGAAACACCATATATTTT. It is translated as CATSPDRGVSGNTIYF.

V is TRBV5-6 and J is TRBJ2-5; tentatively, D is TRBD1 (5 bases). Trimming removed 2 bases from V and 5 bases from J, with 10 bases in between. The CDR3 has 13 residues. Germline V gene sequence: CDR1 SGHDT, CDR2 YYEEEE. CDR3 in amino acids: CASSLFKGETQYF. Written as DNA, the CDR3 is TGTGCCAGCAGCTTATTCAAGGGGGAGACCCAGTACTTC.

The chain has TRBV5-8 and TRBJ2-1; 12 bases line up with TRBD2. V lost 4 bases, J lost 7 bases, and 12 bases stayed unmatched. Looked up from germline, CDR1 is SGHTS and CDR2 is YDEGEE. The CDR3 is made up of 17 amino acids. This CDR3 reads CASSRLPTSGGGNEQFF. DNA of the CDR3: TGTGCCAGCAGCCGATTACCGACTAGCGGGGGAGGAAATGAGCAGTTCTTC.

V gene TRBV4-3 combines with J gene TRBJ2-3, with D possibly matching TRBD1 (6 bases). CDR3 length: 16 residues. With 0 bases removed from V and 2 bases from J, the gap between germline ends came to 12 bases. Germline CDR1 and CDR2: LGHNA and YSLEER. This CDR3 reads CASSQDPGTNTDTQYF. The CDR3, as DNA: TGCGCCAGCAGCCAAGATCCGGGGACAAACACAGATACGCAGTATTTT.

The rearrangement joins TRBV18 to TRBJ2-3; 9 positions match TRBD1. V gave up 2 bases and J gave up 4 bases; unmatched junction bases: 10. Looked up from germline, CDR1 is KGHSH and CDR2 is LQKENI. There are 17 residues in the CDR3. In DNA, the CDR3 is TGTGCCAGCTCACCAAAACCGGGACAGGGAAGTTCAGATACGCAGTATTTT. It is translated as CASSPKPGQGSSDTQYF.